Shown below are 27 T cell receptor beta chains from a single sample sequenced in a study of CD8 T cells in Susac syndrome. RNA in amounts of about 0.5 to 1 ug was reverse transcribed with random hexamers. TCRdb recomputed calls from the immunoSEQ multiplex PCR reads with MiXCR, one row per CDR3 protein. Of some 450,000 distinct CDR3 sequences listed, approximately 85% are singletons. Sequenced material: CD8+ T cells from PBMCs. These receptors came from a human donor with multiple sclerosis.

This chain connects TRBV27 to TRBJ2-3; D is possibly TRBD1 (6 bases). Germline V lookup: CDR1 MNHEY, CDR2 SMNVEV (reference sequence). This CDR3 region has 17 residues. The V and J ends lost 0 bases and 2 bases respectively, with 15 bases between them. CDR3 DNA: TGTGCCAGCAGTTTATCCCCGGGTGAGGGGGACACAGATACGCAGTATTTT. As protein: CASSLSPGEGDTDTQYF.

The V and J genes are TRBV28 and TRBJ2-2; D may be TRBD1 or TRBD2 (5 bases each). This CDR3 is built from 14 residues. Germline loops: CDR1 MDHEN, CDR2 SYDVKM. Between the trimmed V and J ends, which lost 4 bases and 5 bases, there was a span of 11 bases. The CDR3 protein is CASSSLWGTGELFF. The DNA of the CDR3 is TGTGCCAGCAGTTCGCTCTGGGGGACCGGGGAGCTGTTTTTT.

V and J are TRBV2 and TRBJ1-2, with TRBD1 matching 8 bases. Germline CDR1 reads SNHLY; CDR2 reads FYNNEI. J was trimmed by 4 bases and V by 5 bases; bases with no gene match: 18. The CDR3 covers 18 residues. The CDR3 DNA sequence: TGTGCCAGCAGTCCCCCCGGAGGGACAGGCCTGGGGTTCTATGGCTACACCTTC. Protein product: CASSPPGGTGLGFYGYTF.

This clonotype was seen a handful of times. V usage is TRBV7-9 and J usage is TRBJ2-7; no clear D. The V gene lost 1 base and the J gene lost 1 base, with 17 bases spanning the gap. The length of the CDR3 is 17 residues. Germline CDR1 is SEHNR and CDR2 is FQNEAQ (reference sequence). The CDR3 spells CASSLGGFWAASYEQYF. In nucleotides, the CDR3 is TGTGCCAGCAGCTTAGGTGGCTTTTGGGCGGCATCCTACGAGCAGTACTTC.

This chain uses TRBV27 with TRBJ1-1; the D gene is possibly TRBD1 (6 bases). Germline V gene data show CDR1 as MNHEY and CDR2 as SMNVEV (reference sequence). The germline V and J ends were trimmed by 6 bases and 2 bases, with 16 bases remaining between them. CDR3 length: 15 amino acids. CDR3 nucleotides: TGTGCCAGCAGAACCCTACAGGGCGCCAACACTGAAGCTTTCTTT. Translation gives CASRTLQGANTEAFF.

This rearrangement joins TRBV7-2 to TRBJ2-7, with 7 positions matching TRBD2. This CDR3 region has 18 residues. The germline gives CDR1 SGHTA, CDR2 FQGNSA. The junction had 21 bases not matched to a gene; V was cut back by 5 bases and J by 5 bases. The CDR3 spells CASSLRLAQSLFLDEQYF. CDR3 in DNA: TGTGCCAGCAGCCTCAGACTAGCACAAAGCCTTTTCCTGGACGAGCAGTACTTC.

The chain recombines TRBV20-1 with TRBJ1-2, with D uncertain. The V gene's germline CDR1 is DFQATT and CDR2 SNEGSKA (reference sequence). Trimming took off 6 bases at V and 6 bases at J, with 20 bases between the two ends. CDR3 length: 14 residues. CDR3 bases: TGCAGTGCCGACCTCCTAATGTGGGGAGATGGCTACACCTTC. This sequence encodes CSADLLMWGDGYTF.

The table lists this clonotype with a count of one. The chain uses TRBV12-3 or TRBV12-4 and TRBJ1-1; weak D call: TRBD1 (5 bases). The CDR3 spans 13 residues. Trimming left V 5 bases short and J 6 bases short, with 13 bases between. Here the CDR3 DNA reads TGTGCCAGCAGTCCGGGACTTCAATCTGAAGCTTTCTTT. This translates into CASSPGLQSEAFF.

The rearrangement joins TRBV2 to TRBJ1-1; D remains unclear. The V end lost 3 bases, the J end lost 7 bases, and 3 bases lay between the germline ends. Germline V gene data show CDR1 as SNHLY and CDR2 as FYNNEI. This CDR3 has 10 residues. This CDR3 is CASSELEAFF. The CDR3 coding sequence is TGTGCCAGCAGTGAGCTTGAAGCTTTCTTT.

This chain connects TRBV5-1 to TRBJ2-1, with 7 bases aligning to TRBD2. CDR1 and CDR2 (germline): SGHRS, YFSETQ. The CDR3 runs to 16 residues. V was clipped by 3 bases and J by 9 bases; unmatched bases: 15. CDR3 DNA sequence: TGCGCCAGCAGCTACCCCCCCCAGGGAGGGATGGGTGAGCAGTTCTTC. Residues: CASSYPPQGGMGEQFF.

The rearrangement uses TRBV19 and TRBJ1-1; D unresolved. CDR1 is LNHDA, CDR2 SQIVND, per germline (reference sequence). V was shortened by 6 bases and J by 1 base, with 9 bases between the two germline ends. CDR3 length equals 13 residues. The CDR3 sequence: CASRPGRNTEAFF. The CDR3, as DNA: TGTGCCAGTAGACCCGGGAGGAACACTGAAGCTTTCTTT.

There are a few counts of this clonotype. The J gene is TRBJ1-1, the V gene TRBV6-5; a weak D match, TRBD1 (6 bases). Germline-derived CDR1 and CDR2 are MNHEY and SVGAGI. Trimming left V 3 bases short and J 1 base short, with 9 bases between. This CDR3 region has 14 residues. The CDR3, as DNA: TGTGCCAGCAGTTATGACAGGCCGAACACTGAAGCTTTCTTT. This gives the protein CASSYDRPNTEAFF.

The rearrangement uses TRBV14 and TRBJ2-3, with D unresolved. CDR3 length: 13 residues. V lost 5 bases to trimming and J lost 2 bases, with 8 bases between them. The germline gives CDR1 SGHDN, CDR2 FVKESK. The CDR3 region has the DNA TGTGCCAGCAGCGTGGACCCCACAGATACGCAGTATTTT. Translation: CASSVDPTDTQYF.

CDR3 amino acids: CASSIAQSGMGNQPQHF. In DNA, the CDR3 is TGTGCCAGTAGTATCGCACAATCAGGGATGGGCAATCAGCCCCAGCATTTT. The chain has TRBV19 and TRBJ1-5; tentative D call: TRBD1 (5 bases). The CDR3 has 17 residues. From germline, CDR1 is LNHDA and CDR2 SQIVND (reference sequence). V dropped 3 bases and J dropped 2 bases, with 17 bases sitting between them.

The CDR3 loop reads CASSLDRGTGELFF. DNA of the CDR3: TGTGCCAGCAGCTTAGATAGGGGTACCGGGGAGCTGTTTTTT. The chain is built from TRBV7-8 and TRBJ2-2, with D possibly being TRBD1 (5 bases). There are 14 residues in the CDR3. From germline, CDR1 is SGHVS and CDR2 FQNEAQ. V dropped 1 base and J dropped 5 bases, with 8 bases sitting between them.

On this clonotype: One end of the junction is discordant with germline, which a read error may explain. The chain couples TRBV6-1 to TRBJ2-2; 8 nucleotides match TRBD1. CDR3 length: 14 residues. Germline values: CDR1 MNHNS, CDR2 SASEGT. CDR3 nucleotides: TGTGCCAGCTGTGACAGGGGTACCACCGGGGAGCTGTTTTTT. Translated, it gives CASCDRGTTGELFF.

The CDR3 sequence is CASSYSGGRTDQYF. The DNA for the CDR3 is TGTGCCAGCAGTTACTCGGGGGGCCGAACTGATCAGTATTTT. This rearrangement joins TRBV6-5 to TRBJ2-3, with D perhaps given as TRBD1 or TRBD2 (6 bases each). This CDR3 has 14 residues. In germline, CDR1 is MNHEY, CDR2 SVGAGI. V was pared by 0 bases and J by 12 bases, with 16 bases between.

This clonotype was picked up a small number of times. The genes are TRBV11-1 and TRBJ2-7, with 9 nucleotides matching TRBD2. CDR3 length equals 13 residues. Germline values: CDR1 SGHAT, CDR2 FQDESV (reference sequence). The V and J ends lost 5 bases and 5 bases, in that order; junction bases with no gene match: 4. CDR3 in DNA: TGTGCCAGCAGCCGCGGGGGGGTGGACGAGCAGTACTTC. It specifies CASSRGGVDEQYF.

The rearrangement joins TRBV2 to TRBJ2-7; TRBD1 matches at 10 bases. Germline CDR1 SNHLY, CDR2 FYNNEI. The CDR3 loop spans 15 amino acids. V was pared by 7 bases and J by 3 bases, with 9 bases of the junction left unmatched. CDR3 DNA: TGTGCCAGCATACGTCCGGGGGACAGGGGCTACGAGCAGTACTTC. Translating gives CASIRPGDRGYEQYF.

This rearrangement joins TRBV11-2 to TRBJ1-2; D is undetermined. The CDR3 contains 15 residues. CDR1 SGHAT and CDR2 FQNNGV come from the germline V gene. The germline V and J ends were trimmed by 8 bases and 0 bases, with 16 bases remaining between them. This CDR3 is CASCREARTNYGYTF. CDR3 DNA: TGTGCCAGCTGCCGGGAGGCACGAACTAACTATGGCTACACCTTC.

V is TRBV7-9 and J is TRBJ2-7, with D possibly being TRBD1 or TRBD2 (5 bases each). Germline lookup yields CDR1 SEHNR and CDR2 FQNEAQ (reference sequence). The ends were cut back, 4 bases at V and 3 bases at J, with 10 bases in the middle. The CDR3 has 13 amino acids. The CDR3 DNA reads TGTGCCAGCAGCTGGGACGTTGACTACGAGCAGTACTTC. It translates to CASSWDVDYEQYF.

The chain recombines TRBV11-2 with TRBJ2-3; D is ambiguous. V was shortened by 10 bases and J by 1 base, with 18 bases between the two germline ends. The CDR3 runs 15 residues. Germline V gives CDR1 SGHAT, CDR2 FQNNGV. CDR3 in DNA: TGTGCCACCTTCGACCCCCTCGACGGCACAGATACGCAGTATTTT. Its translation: CATFDPLDGTDTQYF. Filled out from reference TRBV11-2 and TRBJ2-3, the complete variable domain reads EAGVAQSPRYKIIEKRQSVAFWCNPISGHATLYWYQQILGQGPKLLIQFQNNGVVDDSQLPKDRFSAERLKGVDSTLKIQPAKLEDSAVYLCATFDPLDGTDTQYFGPGTRLTVL.

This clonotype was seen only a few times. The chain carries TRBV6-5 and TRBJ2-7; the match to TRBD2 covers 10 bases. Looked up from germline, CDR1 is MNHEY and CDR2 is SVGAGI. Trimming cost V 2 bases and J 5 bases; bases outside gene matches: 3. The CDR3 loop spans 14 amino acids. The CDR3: CASSYGLAGDEQYF. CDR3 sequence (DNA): TGTGCCAGCAGTTACGGTCTAGCGGGAGACGAGCAGTACTTC.

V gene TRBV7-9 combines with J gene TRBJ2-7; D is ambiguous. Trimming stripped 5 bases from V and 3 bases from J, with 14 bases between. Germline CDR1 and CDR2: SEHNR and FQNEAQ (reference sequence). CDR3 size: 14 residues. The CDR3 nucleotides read TGTGCCAGCAGCCCCGCTATGGCGTTCTACGAGCAGTACTTC. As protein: CASSPAMAFYEQYF.

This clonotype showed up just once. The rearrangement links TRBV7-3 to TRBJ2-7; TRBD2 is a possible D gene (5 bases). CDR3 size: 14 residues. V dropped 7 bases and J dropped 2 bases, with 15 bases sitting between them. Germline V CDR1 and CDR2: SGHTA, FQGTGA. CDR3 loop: CASTSSGMTYEQYF. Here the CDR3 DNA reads TGTGCCAGCACCAGTTCCGGGATGACCTACGAGCAGTACTTC.

The CDR3 DNA is TGTGCCAGCAGTTACCCCCAGAACGTGAACACTGAAGCTTTCTTT. Translating gives CASSYPQNVNTEAFF. The chain carries TRBV6-2 or TRBV6-3 and TRBJ1-1, with unresolved D. The V and J ends lost 2 bases and 0 bases respectively, with 10 bases between them. CDR3 length equals 15 residues. Germline V gene data show CDR1 as MNHEY and CDR2 as SVGEGT.

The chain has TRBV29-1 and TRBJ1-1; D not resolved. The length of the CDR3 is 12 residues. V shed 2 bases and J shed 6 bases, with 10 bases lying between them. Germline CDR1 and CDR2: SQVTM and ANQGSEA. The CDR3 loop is CSVESGGAEAFF. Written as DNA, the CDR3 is TGCAGCGTTGAATCAGGTGGAGCTGAAGCTTTCTTT.